The clone carrying this T cell receptor (beta chain) has just a few counts. Antigen unknown. V gave up 8 bases and J gave up 3 bases; unmatched junction bases: 7. Per the germline V gene, CDR1 is MNHNS and CDR2 is SASEGT. The CDR3 is 14 amino acids. This record comes from a study of blood T cells in healthy people across ages. Sample-barcoded 5' priming and a J-beta primer mix drove a second PCR of about 6 to 12 cycles. Each of the cDNA molecules was tagged by a template-switch adaptor with 12 random nucleotides. TCRdb redid the calling of the 5' RACE reads with MiXCR, one entry per CDR3 protein. Counted here are some 710,000 distinct CDR3 sequences, around a fifth occurring once; the ten biggest clones make up less than 25%. Researchers collected approximately 9.9 milliliters of peripheral blood from every single donor. Study-wide results and limits: Roughly linear age-related decline in beta diversity appeared, significant by age roughly 40. Across samples, TCR beta diversity tracked strongly with naive T cell percentage.

This rearrangement joins TRBV6-1 to TRBJ2-5; 9 positions match TRBD1. Sequencing input: blood. The sequence was collected from a man between 65 and 85 years old in good health. For the CDR3, the DNA is TGTGCCAGCTGGACAGGGGAAAGGAAAGAGACCCAGTACTTC. Residues: CASWTGERKETQYF.